This paragraph covers one T cell receptor beta chain sequence. This clone's antigen is unknown. No base-level quality is on record; no much larger clone is a single base apart. The CDR3 spans 16 residues, from the cysteine through the phenylalanine. Only the CDR3 DNA is retained, 48 bases long and in frame from the first base. The junction carries 17 bases between V and J, which are trimmed by 4 bases and 1 base respectively. The germline V gene gives CDR1 as SGHRS and CDR2 as YFSETQ. The time point label, read with the paper, signifies: cycle 4 day 1 (C4D1), after less than 7 weeks of nivolumab. Every trial patient had relapsed following autologous stem cell transplantation, and prior brentuximab vedotin exposure was what differed among cohorts A, B and C. The trial cohort was composed of about 53 patients with relapsed/refractory classical Hodgkin lymphoma, for whom complete response, partial response or progressive disease was recorded as best overall response. Single-agent nivolumab was administered to trial patients in the multi-cohort phase II CheckMate 205 trial. An independent review committee assessed best overall response by applying the 2007 International Working Group response criteria. Trial PBMCs were collected just before the start of nivolumab (C1D1) and during therapy at cycle 2 day 1 and cycle 4 day 1. Peripheral blood was collected in 8 mL Vacutainer Cell Preparation Tubes, from which PBMCs were isolated by centrifugation and then cryopreserved.

Genomic DNA was extracted with the Qiagen DNeasy kit from unsorted PBMCs and from negatively selected CD4+ and CD8+ fractions. TCR beta CDR3 regions were amplified by immunoSEQ multiplex PCR using primers annealing to V and J segments. A synthetic immune receptor repertoire was used to minimize amplification bias, and any remaining bias was removed computationally after sequencing. The original pipeline was this. Custom Python scripts were used to quantify repertoire diversity as the Shannon entropy index. Unsorted, CD4+ and CD8+ repertoires were analyzed separately, except for combined analyses in which CD4+ and CD8+ sequences were merged in silico. A clone counted as expanded when the clone's frequency after treatment rose at least 2-fold relative to C1D1, and clones undetected at baseline were given a pseudocount of 0.5. Singleton clones were defined as clones with 0 or 1 copy at C1D1, and non-singleton clones were defined as clones with 2 or more copies. Clones expanded in unsorted samples were annotated as CD4+, CD8+ or unknown by matching protein sequences in sorted samples from the same patient. Diversity changes from C1D1 to C4D1 were tested in paired samples using Wilcoxon tests. In its TCRdb copy, this immuneACCESS table keeps in-frame sequences only and misses some clones. Where compared with another copy, unresolved V genes explain less than half of these, and the others have no known cause. The V and J calls and clone size are taken from that table; D and trimming were inferred from the DNA. The sample profile shows around 60,000 clones; about 90% of them were found once. The biggest ten clones account for over 7.5% of the sample.

These data belong to a study of PD-1 blockade in classical Hodgkin lymphoma (TCRdb year 2020). Background on the whole study: Nivolumab dosing was 3 mg/kg intravenously every 2 weeks, continuing until either disease progression or unacceptable toxicity. The study used CyTOF and TCR beta sequencing to define a peripheral blood immune signature of response to PD-1 blockade in classical Hodgkin lymphoma.

What the study reported, not specific to this receptor: CD4+ but not CD8+ TCR diversity rose significantly by C4D1 (p=0.0027 vs p=0.16), most apparent in complete responders (p=0.02). Lower diversity was seen in patients whose nivolumab began less than 1 year after ASCT, and these patients were left out of later analyses so that immune reconstitution would not confound the results. Only a single clinical trial cohort was studied, and what caused the repertoire differences, possibly disease activity or prior therapy, remained undefined. Baseline TCR diversity was reported to be lower in newly diagnosed patients than in healthy donors, and even lower in relapsed/refractory patients. Baseline diversity similar to that of newly diagnosed patients was observed in trial patients achieving complete response, whereas significantly lower diversity was observed in partial responders and progressors.

This specimen consisted of peripheral blood mononuclear cells (PBMCs), obtained before the fourth cycle of nivolumab. This receptor was taken from a human donor with classical Hodgkin lymphoma. The V and J genes are TRBV5-1 and TRBJ1-1; the D gene is possibly TRBD1, with 6 bases matching. The nucleotide sequence reads as follows: TGCGCCAGCAGCGTCATACCGGGACACCGGAACACTGAAGCTTTCTTT. Translated, it gives CASSVIPGHRNTEAFF.